The clone carrying this TCR beta chain qualifies as medium-sized (0.01 to 0.1%). Trimming removed 5 bases at V and 0 bases at J, with 14 bases between. The CDR3 contains 17 residues. CDR1 is MNHEY, CDR2 SVGEGT, per germline. TCRdb re-derived calls from the reads in MiXCR, one entry per CDR3 protein. The sample holds under 950 distinct CDR3 sequences, approximately 6.3% seen once. This receptor was identified in a human donor with rheumatoid arthritis. This rearrangement joins TRBV6-2 or TRBV6-3 to TRBJ2-6; no clear D gene. Specimen: CD4+ T cells from synovial fluid. CDR3 protein: CASSGPKGRSGANVLTF. CDR3 nucleotide sequence: TGTGCCAGCAGTGGGCCGAAAGGGCGCTCTGGGGCCAACGTCCTGACTTTC.